The clone carrying this TCR beta chain was picked up one time. Its antigen is not known. With V trimmed by 4 bases and J by 5 bases, 10 bases remained unmatched. The CDR3 has 16 residues. Germline V lookup: CDR1 SGHNT, CDR2 YYREEE (reference sequence). Donors counted as nominally healthy when sampled, yet unrecorded immune exposures were likely. The data originate from a study of cytomegalovirus exposure and HLA in healthy donors. The PCR contained 60 Vbeta and 13 Jbeta primers. Generated by immunoSEQ multiplex PCR, the TCRdb table keeps only in-frame clones and is missing some. The sample contains around 94,000 clones, 50% to 75% of which appear only once. Notes on the study in general: Rarity held for most TCR sequences, but there were some public TCRs that occurred in many donors.

The TCR was taken from a man aged 25-45 years in good health and CMV-seronegative. Sequencing was done on a sample of PBMCs. The chain links TRBV5-4 to TRBJ2-5, with 11 bases identical to TRBD2. CDR3 protein: CASSTRLAGLGETQYF. CDR3 sequence (DNA): TGTGCCAGCAGCACAAGACTAGCGGGGCTTGGGGAGACCCAGTACTTC.